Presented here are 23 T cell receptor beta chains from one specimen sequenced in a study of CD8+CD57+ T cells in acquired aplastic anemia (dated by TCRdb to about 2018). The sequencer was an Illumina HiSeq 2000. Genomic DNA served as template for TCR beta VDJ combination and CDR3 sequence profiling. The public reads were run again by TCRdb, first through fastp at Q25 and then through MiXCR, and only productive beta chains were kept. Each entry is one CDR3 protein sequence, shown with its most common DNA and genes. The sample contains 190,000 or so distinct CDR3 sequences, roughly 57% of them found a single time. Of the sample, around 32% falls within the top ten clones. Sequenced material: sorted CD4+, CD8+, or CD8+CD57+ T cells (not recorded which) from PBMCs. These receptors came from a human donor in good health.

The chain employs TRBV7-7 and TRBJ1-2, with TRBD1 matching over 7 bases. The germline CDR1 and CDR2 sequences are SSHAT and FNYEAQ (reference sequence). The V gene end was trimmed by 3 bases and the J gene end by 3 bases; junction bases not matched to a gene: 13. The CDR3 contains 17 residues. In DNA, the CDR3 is TGTGCCAGCAGCTTCCCGCCGGGGGCCCAGGGGGACTATGGCTACACCTTC. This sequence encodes CASSFPPGAQGDYGYTF.

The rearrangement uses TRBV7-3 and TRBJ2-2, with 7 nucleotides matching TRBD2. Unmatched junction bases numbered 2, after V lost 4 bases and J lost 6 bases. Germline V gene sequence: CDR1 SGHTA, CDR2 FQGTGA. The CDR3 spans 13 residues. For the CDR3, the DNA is TGTGCCAGCAGCTGGGGGGGAGCCGGGGAGCTGTTTTTT. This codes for CASSWGGAGELFF.

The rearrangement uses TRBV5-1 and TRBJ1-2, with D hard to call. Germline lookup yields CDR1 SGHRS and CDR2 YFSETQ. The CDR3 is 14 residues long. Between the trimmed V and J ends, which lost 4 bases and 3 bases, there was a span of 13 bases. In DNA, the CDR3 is TGCGCCAGCAGCCCCTACAGCGCTGACTATGGCTACACCTTC. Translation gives CASSPYSADYGYTF.

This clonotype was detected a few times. The CDR3 region has the DNA TGTGCCAGCAGTAGCTCACCTACGAGCTCCTACGAGCAGTACTTC. Translation gives CASSSSPTSSYEQYF. The chain uses TRBV28 and TRBJ2-7; D unclear. The CDR3 is 15 residues long. Germline CDR1 reads MDHEN; CDR2 reads SYDVKM. The V gene lost 5 bases and the J gene lost 0 bases, with 14 bases spanning the gap.

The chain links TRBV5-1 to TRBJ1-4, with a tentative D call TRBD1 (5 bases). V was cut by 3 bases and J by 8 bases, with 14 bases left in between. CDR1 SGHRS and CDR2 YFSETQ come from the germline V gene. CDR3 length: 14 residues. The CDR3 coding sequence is TGCGCCAGCAGCTCCTCGGGGGGAACGGAAAAACTGTTTTTT. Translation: CASSSSGGTEKLFF.

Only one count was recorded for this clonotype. CDR3 nucleotide sequence: TGTGCCAGCAGCACCCAACCGGGCGAGCAGTACTTC. It translates to CASSTQPGEQYF. The rearrangement uses TRBV7-9 and TRBJ2-7; D is ambiguous. Trimming took off 5 bases at V and 6 bases at J, with 11 bases between the two ends. Germline CDR1 and CDR2: SEHNR and FQNEAQ (reference sequence). This CDR3 spans 12 amino acids.

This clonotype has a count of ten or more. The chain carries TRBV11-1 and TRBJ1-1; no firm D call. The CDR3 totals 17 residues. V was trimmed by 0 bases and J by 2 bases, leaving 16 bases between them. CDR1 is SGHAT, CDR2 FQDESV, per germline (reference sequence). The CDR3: CASSLARWRDGNTEAFF. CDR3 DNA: TGTGCCAGCAGCTTAGCACGCTGGAGAGATGGAAACACTGAAGCTTTCTTT.

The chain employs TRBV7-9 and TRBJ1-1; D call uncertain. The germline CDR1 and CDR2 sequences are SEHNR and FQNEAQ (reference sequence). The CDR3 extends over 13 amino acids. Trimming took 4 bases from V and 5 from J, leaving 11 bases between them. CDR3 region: CASSWEGETEAFF. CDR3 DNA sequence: TGTGCCAGCAGCTGGGAGGGAGAAACTGAAGCTTTCTTT.

CDR3 DNA sequence: TGTGCCAGCAGTTTATCAAGGGGAGTCAATGAGCAGTTCTTC. Protein sequence: CASSLSRGVNEQFF. The chain carries TRBV27 and TRBJ2-1; either TRBD1 or TRBD2 may fit D (5 bases each). This CDR3 spans 14 amino acids. CDR1 and CDR2 from the germline V gene are MNHEY and SMNVEV (reference sequence). The germline V and J ends were trimmed by 0 bases and 6 bases, with 9 bases remaining between them.

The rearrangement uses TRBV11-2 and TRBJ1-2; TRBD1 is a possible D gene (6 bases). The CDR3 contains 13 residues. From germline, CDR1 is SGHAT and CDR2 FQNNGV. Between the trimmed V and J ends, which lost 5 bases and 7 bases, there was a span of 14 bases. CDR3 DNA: TGTGCCAGCAGCCAAGATTACAGGGTTGGCTACACCTTC. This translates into CASSQDYRVGYTF.

The CDR3 sequence is CASRATVANEKLFF. The CDR3 DNA follows: TGTGCCAGCAGGGCGACAGTAGCTAATGAAAAACTGTTTTTT. This chain links TRBV7-9 with TRBJ1-4, with a tentative D call TRBD1 (5 bases). The germline V gene encodes CDR1 SEHNR and CDR2 FQNEAQ (reference sequence). The CDR3 contains 14 residues. V was trimmed by 6 bases and J by 3 bases, leaving 11 bases between them. The variable domain in full, completed from reference TRBV7-9 and TRBJ1-4, reads DTGVSQNPRHKITKRGQNVTFRCDPISEHNRLYWYRQTLGQGPEFLTYFQNEAQLEKSRLLSDRFSAERPKGSFSTLEIQRTEQGDSAMYLCASRATVANEKLFFGSGTQLSVL.

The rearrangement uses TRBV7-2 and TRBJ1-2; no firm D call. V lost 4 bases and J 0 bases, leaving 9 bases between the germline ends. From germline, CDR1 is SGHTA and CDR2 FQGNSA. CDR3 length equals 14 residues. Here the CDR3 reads CASSSLQPNYGYTF. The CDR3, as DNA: TGTGCCAGCAGCTCGCTACAGCCTAACTATGGCTACACCTTC.

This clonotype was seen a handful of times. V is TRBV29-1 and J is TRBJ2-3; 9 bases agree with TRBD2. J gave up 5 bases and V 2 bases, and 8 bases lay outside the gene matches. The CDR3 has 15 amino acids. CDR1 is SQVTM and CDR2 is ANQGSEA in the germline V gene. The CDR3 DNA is TGCAGCGTTGAACGTAGCGGGGGATCGGAAGATACGCAGTATTTT. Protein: CSVERSGGSEDTQYF.

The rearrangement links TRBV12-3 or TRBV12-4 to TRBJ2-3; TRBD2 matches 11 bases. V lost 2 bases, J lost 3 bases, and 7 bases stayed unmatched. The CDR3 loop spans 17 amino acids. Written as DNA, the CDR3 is TGTGCCAGCAGTTTATTCGCTAGCGGGGGGCCTACAGATACGCAGTATTTT. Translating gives CASSLFASGGPTDTQYF.

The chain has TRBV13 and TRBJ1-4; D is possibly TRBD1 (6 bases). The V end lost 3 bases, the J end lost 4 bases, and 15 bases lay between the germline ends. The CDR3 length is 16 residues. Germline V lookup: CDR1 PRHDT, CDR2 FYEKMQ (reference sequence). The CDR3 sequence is CASSFGGGASNEKLFF. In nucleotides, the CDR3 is TGTGCCAGCAGCTTCGGCGGGGGGGCGAGTAATGAAAAACTGTTTTTT.

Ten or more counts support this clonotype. CDR3 in amino acids: CASSSRDRQETQYF. CDR3 coding DNA: TGTGCCAGCAGCTCCAGGGACAGACAAGAGACCCAGTACTTC. V is TRBV7-9 and J is TRBJ2-5; 7 bases line up with TRBD1. The ends lost 4 bases at V and 2 bases at J; junction bases unmatched: 4. In germline, CDR1 is SEHNR, CDR2 FQNEAQ (reference sequence). CDR3 length: 14 residues.

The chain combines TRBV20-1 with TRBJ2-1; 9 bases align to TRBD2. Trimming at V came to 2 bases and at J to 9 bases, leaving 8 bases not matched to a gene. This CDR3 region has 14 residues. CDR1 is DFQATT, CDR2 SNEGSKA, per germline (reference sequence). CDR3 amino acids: CSARRAGGPGEQFF. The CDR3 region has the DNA TGCAGTGCTAGAAGGGCGGGAGGGCCGGGTGAGCAGTTCTTC.

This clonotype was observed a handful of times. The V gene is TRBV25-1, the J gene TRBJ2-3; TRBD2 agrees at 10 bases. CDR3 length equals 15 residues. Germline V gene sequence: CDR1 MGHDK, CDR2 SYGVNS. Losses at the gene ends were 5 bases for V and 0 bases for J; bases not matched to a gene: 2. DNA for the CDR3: TGTGCCAGCAGTAGGACTAGCGGAAGCACAGATACGCAGTATTTT. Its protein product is CASSRTSGSTDTQYF.

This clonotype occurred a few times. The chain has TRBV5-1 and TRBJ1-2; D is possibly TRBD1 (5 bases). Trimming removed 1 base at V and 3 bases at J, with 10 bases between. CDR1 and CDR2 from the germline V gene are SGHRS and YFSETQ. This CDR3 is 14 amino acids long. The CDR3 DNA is TGCGCCAGCAGCTTGCGGGGAGGGGACTATGGCTACACCTTC. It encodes CASSLRGGDYGYTF.

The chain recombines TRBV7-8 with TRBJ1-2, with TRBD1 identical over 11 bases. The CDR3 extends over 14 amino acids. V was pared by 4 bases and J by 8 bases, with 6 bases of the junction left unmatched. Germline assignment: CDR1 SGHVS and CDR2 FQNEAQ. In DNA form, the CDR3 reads TGTGCCAGCAGCTACGGACAGGGGGCGATCGGCTACACCTTC. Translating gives CASSYGQGAIGYTF.

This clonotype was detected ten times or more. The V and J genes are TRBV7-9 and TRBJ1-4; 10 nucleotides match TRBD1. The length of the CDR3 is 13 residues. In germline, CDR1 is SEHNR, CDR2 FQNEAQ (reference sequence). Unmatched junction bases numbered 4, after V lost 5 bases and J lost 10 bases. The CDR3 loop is CASSPRTGGKLFF. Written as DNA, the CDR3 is TGTGCCAGCAGCCCTAGGACAGGGGGAAAACTGTTTTTT.

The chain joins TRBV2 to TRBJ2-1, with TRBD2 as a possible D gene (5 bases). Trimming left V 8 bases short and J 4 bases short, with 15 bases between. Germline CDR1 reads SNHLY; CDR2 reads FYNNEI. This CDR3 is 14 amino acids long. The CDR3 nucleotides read TGTGCCAGCCCCCAGACGGGGTCGTACAATGAGCAGTTCTTC. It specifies CASPQTGSYNEQFF.

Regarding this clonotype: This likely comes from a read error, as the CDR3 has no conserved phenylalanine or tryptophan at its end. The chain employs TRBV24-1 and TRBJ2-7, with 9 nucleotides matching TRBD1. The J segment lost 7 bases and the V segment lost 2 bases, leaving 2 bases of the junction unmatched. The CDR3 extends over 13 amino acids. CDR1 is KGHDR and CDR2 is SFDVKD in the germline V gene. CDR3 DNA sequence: TGTGCCACCAGTGATTATGGGACAGGGGAGCAGTACCTC. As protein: CATSDYGTGEQYL.